A single sample gave rise to the 26 T cell receptor beta chains below, sequenced in a study of blood T cell repertoires in COVID-19. Clones were read by immunoSEQ multiplex PCR, and TCRdb kept only the in-frame ones, dropping some. The sample yields a few hundred thousand clones, about 92% seen once. Sample: peripheral blood. The receptor set was obtained from a woman aged 60-70 years with COVID-19, enrolled during active disease.

The chain uses TRBV5-1 and TRBJ1-1, with 9 bases identical to TRBD1. The CDR3 loop spans 15 amino acids. Germline CDR1 reads SGHRS; CDR2 reads YFSETQ. V shed 1 base, J shed 4 bases, and the junction held 5 bases outside the gene matches. CDR3 loop: CASSLPGQGITEAFF. CDR3 DNA sequence: TGCGCCAGCAGCTTGCCGGGACAGGGTATCACTGAAGCTTTCTTT.

As for this clone: Other nucleotide sequences in the sample specify the same CDR3. The chain has TRBV9 and TRBJ2-6; D is unresolved. CDR3 length: 17 amino acids. Germline V gives CDR1 SGDLS, CDR2 YYNGEE. Trimming took off 7 bases at V and 4 bases at J, with 21 bases between the two ends. The CDR3: CASPSVRLFGGANVLTF. In DNA, the CDR3 is TGTGCCAGCCCCTCCGTACGGCTTTTCGGGGGGGCCAACGTCCTGACTTTC. The entire variable domain, with the rest obtained from reference TRBV9 and TRBJ2-6, is as follows: DSGVTQTPKHLITATGQRVTLRCSPRSGDLSVYWYQQSLDQGLQFLIQYYNGEERAKGNILERFSAQQFPDLHSELNLSSLELGDSALYFCASPSVRLFGGANVLTFGAGSRLTVL.

This chain uses TRBV6-1 with TRBJ1-1, with 9 bases lining up with TRBD1. Germline CDR1 MNHNS, CDR2 SASEGT. The CDR3 is 16 residues long. The V and J ends lost 3 bases and 6 bases, in that order; junction bases with no gene match: 11. The CDR3 sequence is CASSELGTGFWSEAFF. The CDR3 DNA reads TGTGCCAGCAGTGAGTTGGGGACAGGGTTTTGGTCTGAAGCTTTCTTT.

This clone turned up a few times. The rearrangement joins TRBV4-1 to TRBJ1-6, with TRBD1 identical over 7 bases. J was trimmed by 7 bases and V by 4 bases; bases with no gene match: 10. This CDR3 region has 16 residues. Germline assignment: CDR1 MGHRA and CDR2 YSYEKL. The CDR3 loop reads CASSPRKGAGNSPLHF. CDR3 nucleotides: TGCGCCAGCAGCCCCCGTAAGGGGGCTGGCAATTCACCCCTCCACTTT.

Here the CDR3 DNA reads TGTGCCAGCAGCTTAGAGCCCCTTGGAGGGAACATTCAGTACTTC. Its protein product is CASSLEPLGGNIQYF. J is TRBJ2-4 and V is TRBV11-2, with D tentatively TRBD2 (6 bases). V lost 0 bases and J 7 bases, leaving 13 bases between the germline ends. The CDR3 contains 15 residues. In germline, CDR1 is SGHAT, CDR2 FQNNGV.

The V and J genes are TRBV16 and TRBJ1-2; D may be TRBD1 (5 bases). Germline assignment: CDR1 KGHSY and CDR2 FQNENV. V lost 0 bases, J lost 5 bases, and 7 bases lay in between. This CDR3 spans 13 amino acids. For the CDR3, the DNA is TGTGCCAGCAGCCAATCAAAGGGGTATGGCTACACCTTC. It specifies CASSQSKGYGYTF.

This chain links TRBV7-3 with TRBJ2-1; tentative D call: TRBD2 (5 bases). V gave up 1 base and J gave up 3 bases, with 16 bases separating them. The germline CDR1 and CDR2 sequences are SGHTA and FQGTGA. CDR3 length equals 17 residues. The CDR3, as DNA: TGTGCCAGCAGCTTAAGTGCGGGTGATAGAATCTACAATGAGCAGTTCTTC. Its protein product is CASSLSAGDRIYNEQFF.

The chain couples TRBV5-5 to TRBJ1-4; D perhaps matches TRBD1 (5 bases). V lost 3 bases and J lost 7, with 10 bases in between. Looked up from germline, CDR1 is SGHKS and CDR2 is YYEKEE (reference sequence). This CDR3 region has 13 residues. CDR3 protein: CASSWGATEKLFF. CDR3 DNA: TGTGCCAGCAGCTGGGGCGCGACTGAAAAACTGTTTTTT.

About this clone itself: Additional DNA sequences in this sample encode the identical CDR3. The CDR3 sequence is CSVGAGGNQPQHF. As DNA, the CDR3 is TGCAGCGTTGGAGCCGGGGGCAATCAGCCCCAGCATTTT. The genes are TRBV29-1 and TRBJ1-5; D ambiguous. Germline values: CDR1 SQVTM, CDR2 ANQGSEA. V shed 4 bases and J shed 2 bases, with 9 bases lying between them. This CDR3 comprises 13 residues.

The V call is TRBV5-6, the J call TRBJ2-3; the match to TRBD1 covers 7 bases. Germline V lookup: CDR1 SGHDT, CDR2 YYEEEE. V was pared by 4 bases and J by 2 bases, with 13 bases of the junction left unmatched. This CDR3 contains 17 residues. The CDR3 DNA follows: TGTGCCAGCAGCCCCGGCGCGACAGGGAGATTCACAGATACGCAGTATTTT. Protein sequence: CASSPGATGRFTDTQYF.

The J gene is TRBJ1-1, the V gene TRBV6-5; D is perhaps TRBD1 (6 bases). The CDR3 contains 15 residues. Germline assignment: CDR1 MNHEY and CDR2 SVGAGI. The germline V and J ends were trimmed by 6 bases and 0 bases, with 14 bases remaining between them. The CDR3 spells CASSRGYQMNTEAFF. As DNA, the CDR3 is TGTGCCAGCAGCAGGGGCTACCAAATGAACACTGAAGCTTTCTTT.

The rearrangement links TRBV3-1 (or the pseudogene TRBV3-2) to TRBJ2-3; 8 bases are a match to TRBD1. Germline V lookup: CDR1 LGHDT, CDR2 YNNKEL (reference sequence). The length of the CDR3 is 14 residues. The junction had 3 bases not matched to a gene; V was cut back by 7 bases and J by 0 bases. This CDR3 reads CASNDRGSTDTQYF. The CDR3, as DNA: TGTGCCAGCAACGACAGGGGAAGCACAGATACGCAGTATTTT.

The CDR3 DNA sequence: TGTGCCAGCAGCGCCCCGAGACAGGGAGGTGGAAACACCATATATTTT. Translating gives CASSAPRQGGGNTIYF. The chain uses TRBV7-8 and TRBJ1-3, with TRBD1 identical over 7 bases. The length of the CDR3 is 16 residues. J was trimmed by 3 bases and V by 5 bases; bases with no gene match: 10. Germline values: CDR1 SGHVS, CDR2 FQNEAQ. Using reference TRBV7-8 and TRBJ1-3 for the parts outside the CDR3, the full variable domain is GAGVSQSPRYKVAKRGQDVALRCDPISGHVSLFWYQQALGQGPEFLTYFQNEAQLDKSGLPSDRFFAERPEGSVSTLKIQRTQQEDSAVYLCASSAPRQGGGNTIYFGEGSWLTVV.

As regards this clone: The junction and the germline gene differ at one end; a read error may be behind it. The chain joins TRBV7-2 to TRBJ2-2; 11 nucleotides align to TRBD1. Looked up from germline, CDR1 is SGHTA and CDR2 is FQGNSA. This CDR3 has 16 residues. CDR3 protein: CASSLVRGQGGGQLFF. For the CDR3, the DNA is TGTGCCAGCAGCTTAGTCCGGGGACAGGGGGGCGGGCAGCTGTTTTTT.

The chain couples TRBV2 to TRBJ1-1; 8 bases map to TRBD1. The trim removed 2 bases at V and 5 bases at J, leaving 7 bases unmatched. CDR3 length: 15 amino acids. Looked up from germline, CDR1 is SNHLY and CDR2 is FYNNEI. CDR3 sequence (DNA): TGTGCCAGCAGTGAACAGGAGACAGGGGTAACTGAAGCTTTCTTT. Amino acids: CASSEQETGVTEAFF.

The gene calls are TRBV19 and TRBJ2-1, with a tentative D call TRBD1 (7 bases). V dropped 5 bases and J dropped 4 bases, with 12 bases sitting between them. CDR1 is LNHDA and CDR2 is SQIVND in the germline V gene (reference sequence). The CDR3 consists of 14 residues. CDR3 nucleotide sequence: TGTGCCAGTAGTCCCCAGGGGGGTTACAATGAGCAGTTCTTC. Encoded protein: CASSPQGGYNEQFF.

The V gene is TRBV7-3, the J gene TRBJ2-7; 7 positions agree with TRBD1. Per the germline V gene, CDR1 is SGHTA and CDR2 is FQGTGA. Losses at the gene ends were 5 bases for V and 3 bases for J; bases not matched to a gene: 10. The CDR3 extends over 15 amino acids. CDR3 nucleotides: TGTGCCAGCAGCCCGCGACAGGGCATCAACTACGAGCAGTACTTC. As protein: CASSPRQGINYEQYF.

The chain recombines TRBV6-5 with TRBJ1-2, with D perhaps matching TRBD1 (5 bases). The V gene's germline CDR1 is MNHEY and CDR2 SVGAGI. The CDR3 length is 14 residues. V lost 7 bases and J lost 2, with 14 bases in between. CDR3 DNA: TGTGCCAGCAACCCCCAGGGTACAAACTATGGCTACACCTTC. As protein: CASNPQGTNYGYTF.

The V call is TRBV11-2, the J call TRBJ1-6; D not certain. Germline loops: CDR1 SGHAT, CDR2 FQNNGV. Trimming removed 1 base at V and 3 bases at J, with 7 bases between. The CDR3 contains 15 residues. CDR3 sequence: CASSLGGYYNSPLHF. CDR3 nucleotide sequence: TGTGCCAGCAGCTTAGGAGGTTACTATAATTCACCCCTCCACTTT. The full variable domain, its missing parts supplied by reference TRBV11-2 and TRBJ1-6, is EAGVAQSPRYKIIEKRQSVAFWCNPISGHATLYWYQQILGQGPKLLIQFQNNGVVDDSQLPKDRFSAERLKGVDSTLKIQPAKLEDSAVYLCASSLGGYYNSPLHFGNGTRLTVT.

This chain joins TRBV9 and TRBJ2-3; D might be TRBD1 (5 bases). Trimming removed 5 bases from V and 6 bases from J, with 13 bases in between. In germline, CDR1 is SGDLS, CDR2 YYNGEE. The CDR3 loop spans 13 amino acids. The chain's CDR3 is CASSSLWGDTQYF. The CDR3 region has the DNA TGTGCCAGCAGTTCCCTTTGGGGCGATACGCAGTATTTT.

The rearrangement uses TRBV13 and TRBJ1-2; the match to TRBD1 covers 7 bases. With V trimmed by 2 bases and J by 7 bases, 13 bases remained unmatched. The CDR3 extends over 16 amino acids. The germline CDR1 and CDR2 sequences are PRHDT and FYEKMQ (reference sequence). The CDR3 region is CASSLKNRGSSGGYTF. The CDR3 DNA follows: TGTGCCAGCAGCTTAAAAAACAGGGGATCGTCCGGTGGCTACACCTTC.

The chain has TRBV30 and TRBJ1-3, with D perhaps matching TRBD1 (5 bases). The CDR3 totals 15 residues. Germline CDR1 and CDR2: GTSNPN and SVGIG (reference sequence). Trimming took off 0 bases at V and 2 bases at J, with 11 bases between the two ends. The CDR3 protein is CAWSVRGGAGNTIYF. CDR3 sequence (DNA): TGTGCCTGGAGTGTACGTGGGGGGGCTGGAAACACCATATATTTT.

This chain joins TRBV5-8 and TRBJ1-2, with TRBD1 matching 7 bases. Germline CDR1 and CDR2: SGHTS and YDEGEE. The CDR3 consists of 15 residues. V lost 5 bases, J lost 0 bases, and 7 bases stayed unmatched. The DNA for the CDR3 is TGTGCCAGCAGAGTTATAGGACAGGCTAACTATGGCTACACCTTC. Translated: CASRVIGQANYGYTF.

The chain is built from TRBV4-1 and TRBJ1-3; 10 nucleotides agree with TRBD1. The germline V gene encodes CDR1 MGHRA and CDR2 YSYEKL. Trimming removed 4 bases from V and 1 base from J; junction bases left unmatched: 7. This CDR3 has 17 amino acids. CDR3 bases: TGCGCCAGCAGCCCCCGGGACAGGGGAGCGTCTGGAAACACCATATATTTT. Amino acid sequence: CASSPRDRGASGNTIYF.

The chain has TRBV7-9 and TRBJ1-3; possibly TRBD1 for D (5 bases). Germline CDR1 SEHNR, CDR2 FQNEAQ (reference sequence). The V gene lost 1 base and the J gene lost 4 bases, with 11 bases spanning the gap. The CDR3 extends over 15 amino acids. DNA for the CDR3: TGTGCCAGCAGCTTAGTTGGGGCCCCAGGAAACACCATATATTTT. Translation gives CASSLVGAPGNTIYF. The whole variable domain, remainder taken from reference TRBV7-9 and TRBJ1-3, is DTGVSQNPRHKITKRGQNVTFRCDPISEHNRLYWYRQTLGQGPEFLTYFQNEAQLEKSRLLSDRFSAERPKGSFSTLEIQRTEQGDSAMYLCASSLVGAPGNTIYFGEGSWLTVV.

This rearrangement joins TRBV5-1 to TRBJ1-6, with D possibly TRBD1 on 6 matching bases. This CDR3 comprises 14 residues. The germline V and J ends were trimmed by 8 bases and 7 bases, with 16 bases remaining between them. Germline assignment: CDR1 SGHRS and CDR2 YFSETQ. CDR3 loop: CASKQGPENSPLHF. The DNA for the CDR3 is TGCGCCAGTAAACAGGGACCGGAGAATTCACCCCTCCACTTT.